Below are 27 T cell receptor beta chains sequenced from a single sample in a study of cytomegalovirus exposure and HLA in healthy donors. PCR amplification relied on 60 Vbeta primers (plus 13 Jbeta primers). TCRdb's copy holds only in-frame clones and misses some; the assay was immunoSEQ multiplex PCR. In the table there are fewer than 150,000 clones, 82% of which are singletons. The sequenced material came from PBMCs. The receptor source for this set is a woman younger than 30 in good health and CMV-seronegative.

About this clone itself: One end of the junction fails to match germline, which may point to a read error. The chain joins TRBV27 to TRBJ1-5; the D is unclear. In germline, CDR1 is MNHEY, CDR2 SMNVEV (reference sequence). The CDR3 is 13 residues long. CDR3 residues: CASNLAGGQPQHF. Here the CDR3 DNA reads TGTGCCAGCAATTTAGCAGGCGGGCAGCCCCAGCATTTT.

The chain joins TRBV19 to TRBJ1-2; no clear D. Trimming stripped 0 bases from V and 2 bases from J, with 7 bases between. CDR3 size: 14 residues. Germline V gene sequence: CDR1 LNHDA, CDR2 SQIVND (reference sequence). For the CDR3, the DNA is TGTGCCAGTAGTATAGAACTACCCAACTATGGCTACACCTTC. The encoded protein is CASSIELPNYGYTF. The full variable domain, in which reference TRBV19 and TRBJ1-2 provide the parts outside the CDR3, is DGGITQSPKYLFRKEGQNVTLSCEQNLNHDAMYWYRQDPGQGLRLIYYSQIVNDFQKGDIAEGYSVSREKKESFPLTVTSAQKNPTAFYLCASSIELPNYGYTFGSGTRLTVV.

The genes are TRBV7-9 and TRBJ2-3; TRBD2 might be the D (6 bases). The CDR3 totals 15 residues. V lost 2 bases, J lost 1 base, and 10 bases lay in between. The germline CDR1 and CDR2 sequences are SEHNR and FQNEAQ (reference sequence). The CDR3 sequence: CASSLYGGGTDTQYF. The CDR3, as DNA: TGTGCCAGCAGCTTATACGGCGGGGGCACAGATACGCAGTATTTT.

This clone was seen a single time. This sequence joins TRBV11-2 and TRBJ1-3; possibly TRBD1 for D (6 bases). The V and J ends lost 1 base and 0 bases respectively, with 10 bases between them. Per the germline V gene, CDR1 is SGHAT and CDR2 is FQNNGV. The CDR3 has 16 residues. In nucleotides, the CDR3 is TGTGCCAGCAGCTTAGTTTACAGGGCCTCTGGAAACACCATATATTTT. Translating gives CASSLVYRASGNTIYF.

This sequence joins TRBV19 and TRBJ2-5; 7 nucleotides line up with TRBD1. With 5 bases clipped from V and 4 bases from J, the junction kept 4 bases outside the gene matches. The V gene's germline CDR1 is LNHDA and CDR2 SQIVND (reference sequence). CDR3 size: 13 residues. Written as DNA, the CDR3 is TGTGCCAGTAGTCCGAACAGGGGAGAGACCCAGTACTTC. It is translated as CASSPNRGETQYF.

The V call is TRBV5-1, the J call TRBJ2-2; the D gene is possibly TRBD1 (5 bases). Germline-derived CDR1 and CDR2 are SGHRS and YFSETQ. The CDR3 runs 16 residues. The V end lost 0 bases, the J end lost 1 base, and 10 bases lay between the germline ends. Written as DNA, the CDR3 is TGCGCCAGCAGCTTGGTGCAGGGAAGGAACACCGGGGAGCTGTTTTTT. Amino acid sequence: CASSLVQGRNTGELFF.

The gene calls are TRBV30 and TRBJ1-2; D is ambiguous. Between the trimmed V and J ends, which lost 2 bases and 10 bases, there was a span of 8 bases. The CDR3 totals 10 residues. Germline assignment: CDR1 GTSNPN and CDR2 SVGIG (reference sequence). The CDR3 is CAWSRRDYTF. In DNA form, the CDR3 reads TGTGCCTGGAGTCGGAGAGACTACACCTTC.

The V and J genes are TRBV5-4 and TRBJ1-3; unclear D gene. The CDR3 is made up of 14 amino acids. Germline assignment: CDR1 SGHNT and CDR2 YYREEE (reference sequence). V gave up 0 bases and J gave up 6 bases, with 10 bases separating them. Here the CDR3 DNA reads TGTGCCAGCAGCTTGGTCAGTCAGGAAAACACCATATATTTT. Residues: CASSLVSQENTIYF.

The chain links TRBV14 to TRBJ2-2; D remains unclear. Germline CDR1 is SGHDN and CDR2 is FVKESK. Trimming pared 6 bases from V and 5 bases from J, leaving 10 bases between. This CDR3 has 13 amino acids. The CDR3 DNA reads as TGTGCCAGCAGGTCAGAGGAGACCGGGGAGCTGTTTTTT. Amino acids: CASRSEETGELFF.

The rearrangement links TRBV6-1 to TRBJ1-5; unclear D gene. V lost 3 bases, J lost 2 bases, and 11 bases lay in between. CDR1 and CDR2 (germline): MNHNS, SASEGT. The length of the CDR3 is 15 residues. CDR3 region: CASSERGAGNQPQHF. CDR3 sequence (DNA): TGTGCCAGCAGTGAGAGAGGTGCGGGCAATCAGCCCCAGCATTTT.

This clone has only a few counts. The V call is TRBV11-2, the J call TRBJ1-3; the D gene is possibly TRBD1 (6 bases). The V and J ends lost 5 bases and 0 bases respectively, with 14 bases between them. The germline gives CDR1 SGHAT, CDR2 FQNNGV. This CDR3 is 16 amino acids long. The CDR3 DNA reads as TGTGCCAGCAGCCTACAGGGCACGAGCTCTGGAAACACCATATATTTT. This codes for CASSLQGTSSGNTIYF.

J is TRBJ1-2 and V is TRBV11-3; D unresolved. The CDR3 covers 13 residues. V lost 1 base, J lost 5 bases, and 8 bases lay in between. CDR1 is SGHNT, CDR2 YENEEA, per germline. CDR3 loop: CASSLGGEYGYTF. CDR3 bases: TGTGCCAGCAGCTTAGGTGGGGAGTATGGCTACACCTTC.

The CDR3, as DNA: TGTGCCAGCAGCCCTAGGACAGGGCACAATGAGCAGTTCTTC. This encodes CASSPRTGHNEQFF. The chain uses TRBV9 and TRBJ2-1, with 8 bases aligning to TRBD1. V shed 4 bases and J 5 bases; nucleotides not matched to a gene: 5. The CDR3 totals 14 residues. Germline V lookup: CDR1 SGDLS, CDR2 YYNGEE.

The gene calls are TRBV4-1 and TRBJ1-1; 9 bases fit TRBD1. This CDR3 is built from 14 residues. The V gene end was trimmed by 3 bases and the J gene end by 7 bases; junction bases not matched to a gene: 6. Germline assignment: CDR1 MGHRA and CDR2 YSYEKL. The chain's CDR3 is CASSHATGGGEAFF. CDR3 nucleotide sequence: TGCGCCAGCAGCCACGCCACAGGGGGCGGTGAAGCTTTCTTT.

J is TRBJ2-5 and V is TRBV5-1; 8 bases agree with TRBD1. Unmatched junction bases numbered 0, after V lost 1 base and J lost 4 bases. Germline V gives CDR1 SGHRS, CDR2 YFSETQ. This CDR3 region has 13 residues. CDR3 protein: CASSLTGGETQYF. The CDR3 DNA reads TGCGCCAGCAGCTTGACAGGGGGAGAGACCCAGTACTTC.

This clone was counted only a few times. The gene calls are TRBV28 and TRBJ1-5; TRBD1 agrees at 8 bases. The CDR3 sequence is 14 residues long. V was pared by 6 bases and J by 6 bases, with 7 bases of the junction left unmatched. The germline gives CDR1 MDHEN, CDR2 SYDVKM. CDR3 protein: CASRDRVGGQPQHF. Here the CDR3 DNA reads TGTGCCAGCAGGGACAGGGTAGGAGGTCAGCCCCAGCATTTT.

The chain is built from TRBV7-2 and TRBJ2-2; TRBD1 is a possible D gene (5 bases). Germline V gives CDR1 SGHTA, CDR2 FQGNSA. This CDR3 region has 15 residues. V was pared by 3 bases and J by 2 bases, with 10 bases between. CDR3 sequence (DNA): TGTGCCAGCAGCTTTACAGGAATAAACACCGGGGAGCTGTTTTTT. It specifies CASSFTGINTGELFF.

This clone was counted a few times. The V and J genes are TRBV28 and TRBJ1-1; D uncertain. The CDR3 spans 13 residues. Germline lookup yields CDR1 MDHEN and CDR2 SYDVKM. V was shortened by 8 bases and J by 4 bases, with 14 bases between the two germline ends. The CDR3 DNA reads TGTGCCAGCTCTAGGAGATTGGGCACTGAAGCTTTCTTT. Translating it yields CASSRRLGTEAFF.

The rearrangement uses TRBV18 and TRBJ2-7, with D perhaps TRBD2 (6 bases). V lost 2 bases to trimming and J lost 5 bases, with 7 bases between them. This CDR3 is 12 amino acids long. Looked up from germline, CDR1 is KGHSH and CDR2 is LQKENI. The CDR3 DNA sequence: TGTGCCAGCTCACCAGCGGGGCACGAGCAGTACTTC. Translated: CASSPAGHEQYF.

The chain uses TRBV28 and TRBJ1-2; no reliable D call. CDR1 MDHEN and CDR2 SYDVKM come from the germline V gene. The CDR3 runs to 15 residues. V shed 6 bases and J shed 5 bases, with 19 bases lying between them. The CDR3 sequence is CASSFKHTPQYGYTF. Written as DNA, the CDR3 is TGTGCCAGCAGCTTCAAACACACCCCTCAATATGGCTACACCTTC.

This chain joins TRBV7-9 and TRBJ2-1; D gene ambiguous. Germline loops: CDR1 SEHNR, CDR2 FQNEAQ (reference sequence). CDR3 length: 17 amino acids. Deletions cut 0 bases from V and 2 bases from J, with 14 bases between. CDR3 amino acids: CASSLAFASETYNEQFF. CDR3 DNA sequence: TGTGCCAGCAGCTTAGCGTTCGCTAGTGAGACCTACAATGAGCAGTTCTTC.

V and J are TRBV6-4 and TRBJ2-2, with 12 bases lining up with TRBD2. This CDR3 is built from 15 residues. CDR1 is MRHNA and CDR2 is SNTAGT in the germline V gene. V dropped 7 bases and J dropped 3; count of bases not matched to a gene: 3. The CDR3 DNA reads TGTGCCAGCAAGCGACTAGCGGGAGACACCGGGGAGCTGTTTTTT. It yields the protein CASKRLAGDTGELFF.

The V and J genes are TRBV6-1 and TRBJ2-5, with 10 bases fitting TRBD2. The DNA end lines up better with TRBJ2-7; the J call may be wrong. The CDR3 is 14 amino acids. Germline V CDR1 and CDR2: MNHNS, SASEGT. In DNA, the CDR3 is TGTGCCAGCAGGGCTAGCGGGAGCCTCTACGAGCAGTACTTC. This translates into CASRASGSLYEQYF.

There are many counts of this clone. The genes are TRBV5-6 and TRBJ1-1; a possible D gene is TRBD1 (5 bases). Looked up from germline, CDR1 is SGHDT and CDR2 is YYEEEE. The V end was cut by 2 bases, the J end by 7 bases, with 6 bases between. The CDR3 has 11 residues. The DNA of the CDR3 is TGTGCCAGCAGCTTCAGGGATGAAGCTTTCTTT. This translates into CASSFRDEAFF.

The chain links TRBV7-2 to TRBJ1-2; D is ambiguous. V lost 2 bases, J lost 4 bases, and 11 bases lay in between. CDR1 is SGHTA, CDR2 FQGNSA, per germline. The CDR3 has 14 residues. The CDR3 is CASSLSWAAYGYTF. In DNA, the CDR3 is TGTGCCAGCAGCTTATCTTGGGCAGCCTATGGCTACACCTTC.

This chain connects TRBV2 to TRBJ2-2; 13 bases are a match to TRBD2. The CDR3 contains 17 residues. Germline trimming cut 7 bases from V and 4 bases from J; bases unmatched to any gene: 9. The germline V gene encodes CDR1 SNHLY and CDR2 FYNNEI. The CDR3 DNA is TGTGCCAGCACCGCGACTAGCGGGGGGACGAGCACCGGGGAGCTGTTTTTT. This translates into CASTATSGGTSTGELFF.

The chain couples TRBV5-1 to TRBJ2-5; TRBD2 aligns across 16 bases. V shed 4 bases and J 5 bases; nucleotides not matched to a gene: 8. CDR1 and CDR2 from the germline V gene are SGHRS and YFSETQ. The CDR3 is 17 amino acids. CDR3 in DNA: TGCGCCAGCAGCCGGGGACTAGCGGGAGGGCCGGAGGAGACCCAGTACTTC. It yields the protein CASSRGLAGGPEETQYF.